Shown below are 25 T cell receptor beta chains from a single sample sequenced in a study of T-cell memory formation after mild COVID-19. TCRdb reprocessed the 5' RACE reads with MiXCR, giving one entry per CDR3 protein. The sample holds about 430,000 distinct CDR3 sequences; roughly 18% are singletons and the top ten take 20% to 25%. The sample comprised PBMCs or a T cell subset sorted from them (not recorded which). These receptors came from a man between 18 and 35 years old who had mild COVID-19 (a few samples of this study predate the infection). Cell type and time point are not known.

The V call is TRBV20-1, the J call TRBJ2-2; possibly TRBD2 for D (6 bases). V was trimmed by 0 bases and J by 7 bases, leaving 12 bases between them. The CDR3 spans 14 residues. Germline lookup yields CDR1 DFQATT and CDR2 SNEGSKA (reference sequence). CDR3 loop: CSARDRGGIGELFF. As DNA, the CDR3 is TGCAGTGCTAGAGATCGGGGAGGAATCGGGGAGCTGTTTTTT.

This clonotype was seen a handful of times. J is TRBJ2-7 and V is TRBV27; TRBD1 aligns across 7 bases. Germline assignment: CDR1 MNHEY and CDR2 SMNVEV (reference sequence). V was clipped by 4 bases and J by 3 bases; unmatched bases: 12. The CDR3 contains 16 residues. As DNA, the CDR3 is TGTGCCAGCAGTTCAGGGGGAAATCTGGGTCGCTACGAGCAGTACTTC. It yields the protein CASSSGGNLGRYEQYF.

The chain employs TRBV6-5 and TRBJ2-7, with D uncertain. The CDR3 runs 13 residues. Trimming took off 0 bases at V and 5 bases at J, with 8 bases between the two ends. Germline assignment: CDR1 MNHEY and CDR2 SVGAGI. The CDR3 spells CASSYSDGDEQYF. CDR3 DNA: TGTGCCAGCAGTTACTCGGATGGGGACGAGCAGTACTTC.

CDR3: CASSVQTENTEAFF. The DNA for the CDR3 is TGTGCCAGCAGCGTACAGACAGAGAACACTGAAGCTTTCTTT. The J gene is TRBJ1-1, the V gene TRBV9; tentatively, D is TRBD1 (5 bases). Germline CDR1 and CDR2: SGDLS and YYNGEE. CDR3 length: 14 residues. V lost 1 base and J 1 base, leaving 8 bases between the germline ends.

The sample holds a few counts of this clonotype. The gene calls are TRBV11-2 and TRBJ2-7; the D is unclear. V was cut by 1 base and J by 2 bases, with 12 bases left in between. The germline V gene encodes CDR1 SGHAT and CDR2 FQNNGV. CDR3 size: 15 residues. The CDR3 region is CASSLGVTPTYEQYV. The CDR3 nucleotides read TGTGCCAGCAGCTTAGGGGTAACTCCTACCTACGAGCAGTACGTC.

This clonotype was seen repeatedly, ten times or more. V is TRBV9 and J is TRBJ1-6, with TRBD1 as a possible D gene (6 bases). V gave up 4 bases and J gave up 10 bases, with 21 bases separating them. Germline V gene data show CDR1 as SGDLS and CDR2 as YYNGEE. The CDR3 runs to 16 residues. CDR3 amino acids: CASSLRAGVGWSPLHF. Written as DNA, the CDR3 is TGTGCCAGCAGCCTCCGAGCAGGGGTCGGGTGGTCACCCCTCCACTTT.

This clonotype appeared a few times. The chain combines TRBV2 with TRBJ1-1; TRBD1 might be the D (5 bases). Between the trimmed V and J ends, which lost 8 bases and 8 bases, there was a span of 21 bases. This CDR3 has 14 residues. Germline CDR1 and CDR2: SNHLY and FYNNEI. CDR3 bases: TGTGCCAGCGGGCAGGAGGTTAGGAGGACAGAAGCTTTCTTT. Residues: CASGQEVRRTEAFF.

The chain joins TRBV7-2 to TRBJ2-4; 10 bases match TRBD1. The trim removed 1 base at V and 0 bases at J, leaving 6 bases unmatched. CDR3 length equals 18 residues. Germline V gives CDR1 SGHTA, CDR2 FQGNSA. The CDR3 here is CASSLEGTGASAKNIQYF. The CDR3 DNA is TGTGCCAGCAGCTTAGAGGGGACAGGGGCATCAGCCAAAAACATTCAGTACTTC.

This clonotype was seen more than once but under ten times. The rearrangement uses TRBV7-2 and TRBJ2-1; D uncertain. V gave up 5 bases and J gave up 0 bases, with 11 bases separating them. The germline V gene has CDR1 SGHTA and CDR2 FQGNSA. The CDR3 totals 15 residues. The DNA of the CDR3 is TGTGCCAGCAGCCCAGGATTGAGCTCCTACAATGAGCAGTTCTTC. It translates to CASSPGLSSYNEQFF.

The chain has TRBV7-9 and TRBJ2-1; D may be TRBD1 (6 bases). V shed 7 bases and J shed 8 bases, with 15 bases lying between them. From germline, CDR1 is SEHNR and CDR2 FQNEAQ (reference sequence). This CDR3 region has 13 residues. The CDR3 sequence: CASMTGPVDEQFF. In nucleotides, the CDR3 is TGTGCCAGCATGACAGGTCCGGTTGATGAGCAGTTCTTC.

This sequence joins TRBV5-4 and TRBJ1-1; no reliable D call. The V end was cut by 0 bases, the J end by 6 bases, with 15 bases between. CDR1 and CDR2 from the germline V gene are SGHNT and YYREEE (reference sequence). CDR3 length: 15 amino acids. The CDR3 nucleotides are TGTGCCAGCAGCTTGGATGTAGGGCGACGGGCTGAAGCTTTCTTT. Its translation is CASSLDVGRRAEAFF.

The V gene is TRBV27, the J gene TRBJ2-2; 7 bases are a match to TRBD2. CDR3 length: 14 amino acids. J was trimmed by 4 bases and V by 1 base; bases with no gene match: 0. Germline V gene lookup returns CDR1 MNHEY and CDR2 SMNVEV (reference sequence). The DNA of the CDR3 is TGTGCCAGCAGTTTATGGACTAGCACCGGGGAGCTGTTTTTT. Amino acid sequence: CASSLWTSTGELFF.

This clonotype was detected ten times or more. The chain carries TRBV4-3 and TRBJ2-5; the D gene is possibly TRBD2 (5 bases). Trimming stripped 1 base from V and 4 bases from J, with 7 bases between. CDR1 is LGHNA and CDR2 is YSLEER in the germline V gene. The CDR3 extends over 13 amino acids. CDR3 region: CASSQARGETQYF. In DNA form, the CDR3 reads TGCGCCAGCAGCCAAGCCCGGGGAGAGACCCAGTACTTC.

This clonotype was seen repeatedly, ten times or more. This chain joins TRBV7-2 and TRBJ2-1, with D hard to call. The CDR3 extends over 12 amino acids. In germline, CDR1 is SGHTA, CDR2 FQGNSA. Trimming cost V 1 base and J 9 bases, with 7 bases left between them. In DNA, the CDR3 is TGTGCCAGCAGCTTAGGCCTCGTTGAGCAGTTCTTC. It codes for CASSLGLVEQFF.

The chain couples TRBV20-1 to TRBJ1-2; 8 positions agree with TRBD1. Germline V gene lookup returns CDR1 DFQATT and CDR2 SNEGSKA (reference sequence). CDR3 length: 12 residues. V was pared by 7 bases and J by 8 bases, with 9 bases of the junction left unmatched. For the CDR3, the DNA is TGCAGTGAGCTAGGACAGGGCTTGGGCTACACCTTC. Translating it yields CSELGQGLGYTF.

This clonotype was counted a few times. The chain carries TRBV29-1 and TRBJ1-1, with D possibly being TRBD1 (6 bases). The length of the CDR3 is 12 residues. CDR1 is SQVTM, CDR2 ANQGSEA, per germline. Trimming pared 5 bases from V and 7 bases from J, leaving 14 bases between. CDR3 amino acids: CSVSGQKLEAFF. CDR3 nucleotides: TGCAGCGTTTCTGGACAGAAGCTTGAAGCTTTCTTT. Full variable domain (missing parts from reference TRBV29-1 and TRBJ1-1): SAVISQKPSRDICQRGTSLTIQCQVDSQVTMMFWYRQQPGQSLTLIATANQGSEATYESGFVIDKFPISRPNLTFSTLTVSNMSPEDSSIYLCSVSGQKLEAFFGQGTRLTVV.

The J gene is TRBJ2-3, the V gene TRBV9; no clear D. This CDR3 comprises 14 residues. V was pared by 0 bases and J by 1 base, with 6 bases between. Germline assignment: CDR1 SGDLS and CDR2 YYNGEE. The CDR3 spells CASSVELRTDTQYF. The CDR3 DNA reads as TGTGCCAGCAGCGTAGAGCTCCGCACAGATACGCAGTATTTT.

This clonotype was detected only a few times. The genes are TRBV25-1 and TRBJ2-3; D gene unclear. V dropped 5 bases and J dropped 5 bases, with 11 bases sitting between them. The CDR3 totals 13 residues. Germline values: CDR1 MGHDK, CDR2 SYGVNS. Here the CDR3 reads CASSLPQEDTQYF. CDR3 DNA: TGTGCCAGCAGTCTTCCCCAGGAAGATACGCAGTATTTT.

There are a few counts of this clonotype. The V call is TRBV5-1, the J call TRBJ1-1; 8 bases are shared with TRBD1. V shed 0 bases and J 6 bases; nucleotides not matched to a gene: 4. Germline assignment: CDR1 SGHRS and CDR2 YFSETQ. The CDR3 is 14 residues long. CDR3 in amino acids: CASSLELRGPEAFF. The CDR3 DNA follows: TGCGCCAGCAGCTTGGAGCTCAGGGGGCCTGAAGCTTTCTTT.

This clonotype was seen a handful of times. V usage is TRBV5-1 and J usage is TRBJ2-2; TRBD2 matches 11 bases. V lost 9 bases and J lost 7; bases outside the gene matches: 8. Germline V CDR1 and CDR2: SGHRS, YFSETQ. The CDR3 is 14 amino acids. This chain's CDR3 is CATSGLAVGGELFF. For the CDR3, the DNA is TGCGCCACCTCGGGACTAGCGGTTGGCGGGGAGCTGTTTTTT.

The CDR3 loop reads CSAYTQGSYTF. The CDR3 DNA sequence: TGCAGTGCTTATACCCAGGGTAGCTACACCTTC. The chain is built from TRBV20-1 and TRBJ1-2; perhaps TRBD1 as D (5 bases). The length of the CDR3 is 11 residues. V was clipped by 5 bases and J by 9 bases, with 13 bases between them. Looked up from germline, CDR1 is DFQATT and CDR2 is SNEGSKA (reference sequence).

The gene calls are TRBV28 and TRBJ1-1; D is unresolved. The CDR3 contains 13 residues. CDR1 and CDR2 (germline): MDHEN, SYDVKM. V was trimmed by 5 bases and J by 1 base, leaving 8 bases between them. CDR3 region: CASSTPGNTEAFF. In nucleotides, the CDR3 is TGTGCCAGCAGTACGCCAGGGAACACTGAAGCTTTCTTT.

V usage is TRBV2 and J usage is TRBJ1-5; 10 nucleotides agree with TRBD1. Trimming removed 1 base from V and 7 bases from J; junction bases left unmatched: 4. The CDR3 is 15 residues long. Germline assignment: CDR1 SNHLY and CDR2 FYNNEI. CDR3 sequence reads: CASSEETGGAQPQHF. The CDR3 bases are TGTGCCAGCAGTGAAGAGACAGGGGGCGCCCAGCCCCAGCATTTT.

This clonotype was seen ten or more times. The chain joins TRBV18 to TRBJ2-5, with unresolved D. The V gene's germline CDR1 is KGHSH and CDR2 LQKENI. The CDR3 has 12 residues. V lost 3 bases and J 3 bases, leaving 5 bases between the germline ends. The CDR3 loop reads CASSPSEETQYF. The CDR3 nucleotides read TGTGCCAGCTCACCGAGCGAAGAGACCCAGTACTTC.

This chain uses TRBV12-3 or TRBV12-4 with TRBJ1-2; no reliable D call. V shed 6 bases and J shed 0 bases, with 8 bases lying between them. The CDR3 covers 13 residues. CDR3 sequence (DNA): TGTGCCAGCAGGACACCTACTAACTATGGCTACACCTTC. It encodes CASRTPTNYGYTF.